The rows below give T cell receptor beta chains drawn from one sample of a study of tumor-infiltrating lymphocytes in primary liver carcinoma. TCRdb re-analysed the multiplex PCR reads in MiXCR, keeping a single row per CDR3 protein. Seen here are approximately 300,000 distinct CDR3 sequences, more than 55% observed once, and the top ten hold roughly 9%. Sequencing input: peripheral blood. The receptors here all came from a man between 40 and 49 years old with primary liver carcinoma and hepatitis B virus infection. The CDR3 runs from the conserved cysteine through the conserved F or W. A D gene is named only where the DNA matches it firmly. Rows give clone size only sometimes, using once, few, many, or a class for an expanded clone.

>TRBV5-1|-|-|TRBJ2-2
TGCGCCAGCAGCATTAGCGGCCCTACCGGGGAGCTGTTTTTT
CASSISGPTGELFF
>TRBV29-1|-|TRBD1|TRBJ2-1
TGCAGAGGGCTGACAGGGGTCATCAATGAGCAGTTCTTC
CRGLTGVINEQFF
>TRBV28|-|TRBD2|TRBJ2-3
TGTGCCAGCAGCCGGGCTCGTGGGCTAGCGGACACAGATACGCAGTATTTT
CASSRARGLADTDTQYF
>TRBV19|few|-|TRBJ2-7
TGTGCCAGTAGTAGGGATCGCGACTCCTACGAGCAGTACTTC
CASSRDRDSYEQYF
>TRBV4-2|once|-|TRBJ1-2
TGTGCCAGCAGCCAGGAGATGGTCACTAACTATGGCTACACCTTC
CASSQEMVTNYGYTF
>TRBV11-2|-|TRBD2|TRBJ2-1
TGTGCCAGCAGCTTTCCCCCCGGTGTAGCGGGAGTGTCATACAATGAGCAGTTCTTC
CASSFPPGVAGVSYNEQFF
>TRBV28|once|-|TRBJ2-1
TGTGCCAGCAGTTTCGGCGACTTCTGGTTCTTC
CASSFGDFWFF
>TRBV6-5|-|-|TRBJ2-7
TGTTCCAGAAGTAATCTCTTCCGGGGGGCCCACGAGCAGTACTTC
CSRSNLFRGAHEQYF
>TRBV29-1|-|-|TRBJ1-3
TGCAACTTTGCCCTCTCTGGAAACACCATATATTTT
CNFALSGNTIYF
>TRBV2|-|-|TRBJ2-2
TGTGCCAGCACTGATGTAAGTGAAATGGAGCTGTTTTTT
CASTDVSEMELFF
>TRBV11-3|-|TRBD2|TRBJ2-3
TGTGCCAGTAGCTTAGCAAGCGGGAGTAACACAGATACGCGGTATTTT
CASSLASGSNTDTRYF
>TRBV7-8|-|TRBD1|TRBJ2-4
TGTGCCAGGAGCTCTACAGGGGGTATAGCCAAAAGCATTCAGTACTTC
CARSSTGGIAKSIQYF
>TRBV10-3|many|TRBD1|TRBJ1-2
TGTGCCATCAGTGTACGGGGACAGAGCTATGGCTACACCTTC
CAISVRGQSYGYTF
>TRBV29-1|-|TRBD2|TRBJ2-3
TGCAGCGTTGTAGGACTAGCGGGAGTGGGGACAGATAGGCAGTATTTT
CSVVGLAGVGTDRQYF
>TRBV4-1|-|-|TRBJ2-1
TGCGCCTGCAGCCAGGATGGGAGGCCAGAGTACAATGAGCAGTTCTTC
CACSQDGRPEYNEQFF
>TRBV11-2|-|-|TRBJ2-1
TGTTCCAACAGCCCCGAGAGGCATCACAATGAGCAGTTCTTC
CSNSPERHHNEQFF
>TRBV6-2/TRBV6-3|many|-|TRBJ1-6
TGTGCCAGCAGTTACTCAAGGTTACCCCTCCACTTT
CASSYSRLPLHF
>TRBV6-2/TRBV6-3|-|TRBD2|TRBJ2-2
TGTGCCAGCAGCCATCACCTTAGCGGGGGGACCGGGGAGCTGTTTTTT
CASSHHLSGGTGELFF
>TRBV6-5|-|TRBD2|TRBJ2-7
TGTGCCAGCAGTCCCGGGACTAGCGGGACCCGGAGTGGGGACGAGCAGTACTTC
CASSPGTSGTRSGDEQYF
>TRBV28|-|TRBD1|TRBJ1-2
TGTGCCAGCAGTTTCACCGGGACAGGGATTCTCTACTATGGCCACACCTTC
CASSFTGTGILYYGHTF
>TRBV11-1|many|-|TRBJ2-1
TGTGCCAGCAGCCCCGTCGGACCCCCAGATGAGCAGTTCTTC
CASSPVGPPDEQFF
>TRBV4-3|few|-|TRBJ1-2
TGCGCCAGCAGCCAAGTCGACAGGCCGTACTATGGCTACACCTTC
CASSQVDRPYYGYTF
>TRBV5-4|-|-|TRBJ2-5
TGTGCCATCAGCTCTGGGGGGCAGTTTGAGACCCAGTACTTC
CAISSGGQFETQYF
>TRBV11-2|few|-|TRBJ2-5
TGTGCCAGCAGCTTAGATCTAGGGGCCCCGGGAGAGACCCAGTACTTC
CASSLDLGAPGETQYF
>TRBV6-5|once|-|TRBJ1-1
TGTGCCAGCAATTACCTACGCCCCAGAGATATGAACACTGAAGCTTTCTTT
CASNYLRPRDMNTEAFF
>TRBV11-2|-|-|TRBJ2-7
TGTGCCAGCAGCTTAGCGGGAGTGCTCTCATCCTACAAGCAGTATTTC
CASSLAGVLSSYKQYF
>TRBV6-2/TRBV6-3|many|-|TRBJ2-4
TGTGCCACCTACAGGGTGGGGGATTACATTCAGTACTTC
CATYRVGDYIQYF
>TRBV6-6|-|-|TRBJ1-6
TGTGCCAGCAGCCCCGAAAATAATTCACCCCCCCACTTT
CASSPENNSPPHF
>TRBV10-1|-|TRBD2|TRBJ2-1
TGCGCCAGCAGCGAAGAGTCTAGCGGGAGTAGACGCTATGAGCAGTTCTTC
CASSEESSGSRRYEQFF
>TRBV30|few|-|TRBJ1-2
TGTGCCTGTCCCGGGGGGCCGTACTATGGCTACACCTTC
CACPGGPYYGYTF
>TRBV6-6|-|TRBD1|TRBJ1-3
TGTGCCAGCAGTACGAAAGGGACCGGGACAGGCCCAATTTCAGTCTCTGGAAACACCATATATTTT
CASSTKGTGTGPISVSGNTIYF
>TRBV4-2|-|-|TRBJ2-7
TGTACCAGCAGCCTAGGGGGACCGGGGAACTACGAGCAGTACTTC
CTSSLGGPGNYEQYF
>TRBV30|few|-|TRBJ1-6
TGTGCCTGGAGTGAGACGGGGCGGTCTTCACCCCTCCACTTT
CAWSETGRSSPLHF
>TRBV29-1|many|TRBD1|TRBJ2-7
TGCAGCGTGTTTGGGACAGGGACCGAGCAGTACTTC
CSVFGTGTEQYF
>TRBV28|-|-|TRBJ1-2
TGTGCCAGCAGCGCTGGCGGTCTCTATGGCTACACCTTC
CASSAGGLYGYTF
>TRBV7-9|-|-|TRBJ2-3
TGTGCCAGCGGACCAGGGACTACGCAGTATTTT
CASGPGTTQYF
>TRBV4-2|many|TRBD1|TRBJ1-2
TGTGCCAGCAGCCGATCGTCCAGGGGGGGGGGCGCGTCCTATGGCTACACCTTC
CASSRSSRGGGASYGYTF
>TRBV6-5|many|TRBD2|TRBJ2-5
TGTGCCAGCAGACCGGGACTAGCGGGCGCAATCCAAGAGACCCAGTACTTC
CASRPGLAGAIQETQYF
>TRBV30|few|-|TRBJ2-7
TGTGCCTGGACCCTTCAGGGATGGTCCTACGAGCAGTACTTC
CAWTLQGWSYEQYF
>TRBV4-1|many|TRBD1|TRBJ1-1
TGCGCCAGCAGCCGATCCTGGACGGACAGGGGAATTGAAGCTTTCTTT
CASSRSWTDRGIEAFF
>TRBV28|-|-|TRBJ1-2
TGTGCCAGCAGTTCCAACAGGGTAGATAACTATGGCTACACCTTC
CASSSNRVDNYGYTF